A selection of T cell receptor beta chains follows, all from one sample in a study of breast tumors, draining lymph nodes, adjacent tissues. MiXCR was run by TCRdb on the multiplex PCR reads, yielding one entry per CDR3 protein. The sample holds 250,000 or so distinct CDR3 sequences; more than 30% are singletons and the top ten take more than 1%. Material: axillary lymph node tissue. These receptors all come from a female donor with breast cancer. Some clones in this sample may be carry-over from other donors' samples. The CDR3 runs from the conserved cysteine through the conserved F or W.

J: TRBJ2-5
V: TRBV6-6
CDR3: CASNSGRTAQYF

J: TRBJ2-7
V: TRBV2
CDR3: CASQLAGVCEQYF

J: TRBJ2-3
V: TRBV3-1
CDR3: CASSQTGASTDTQYF

J: TRBJ2-6
V: TRBV20-1
CDR3: CSANLGANVLTF

J: TRBJ2-7
V: TRBV7-6
CDR3: CASRRLAGSYEQYF

J: TRBJ1-3
V: TRBV29-1
CDR3: CSVGGLGGNTIYF

J: TRBJ2-1
V: TRBV10-1
CDR3: CASSESGRNEQFF

J: TRBJ1-1
V: TRBV7-2
CDR3: CASSSWTGEVTEAFF

J: TRBJ1-2
V: TRBV5-1
CDR3: CASSLGRDSFGYTF

J: TRBJ2-5
V: TRBV19
CDR3: CAPAGGETQYF

J: TRBJ2-7
V: TRBV7-2
CDR3: CAGSLAPDPSEQYF

J: TRBJ1-3
V: TRBV6-1
CDR3: CASSEQGASGNTIYF

J: TRBJ2-7
V: TRBV18
CDR3: CASSPSTGAYEQYF

J: TRBJ1-5
V: TRBV13
CDR3: CASSFGDRGGQPQHF

J: TRBJ2-3
V: TRBV5-1
CDR3: CASSFPIEGLAADTQYF

J: TRBJ1-4
V: TRBV20-1
CDR3: CSARVGGPNEKLFF

J: TRBJ2-7
V: TRBV11-2
CDR3: CASSLGTSGYEQYF

J: TRBJ1-2
V: TRBV9
CDR3: CASSANSGTF

J: TRBJ2-3
V: TRBV5-1
CDR3: CASSLITSTDTQYF

J: TRBJ1-5
V: TRBV12-3/TRBV12-4
CDR3: CASSPRGSNQPQHF

J: TRBJ1-6
V: TRBV5-1
CDR3: CASSLGQGRNSPLHF

J: TRBJ2-1
V: TRBV29-1
CDR3: CSVDMGASDEQFF

J: TRBJ2-1
V: TRBV12-3/TRBV12-4
CDR3: CASTQPGQPVLFGTYNEQFF

J: TRBJ2-6
V: TRBV2
CDR3: CGSSEVSGANVLTF

J: TRBJ2-3
V: TRBV2
CDR3: CASSEGTGDTDTQYF

J: TRBJ2-1
V: TRBV20-1
CDR3: CSARSSGRVDEQFF

J: TRBJ1-2
V: TRBV20-1
CDR3: CSAPPLPGGYTF

J: TRBJ2-5
V: TRBV19
CDR3: CASSIATDLGETQYF

J: TRBJ1-3
V: TRBV6-5
CDR3: CASKPGGSSGNTIYF

J: TRBJ1-2
V: TRBV5-1
CDR3: CASSTPGTAYGYTF

J: TRBJ1-5
V: TRBV24-1
CDR3: CATGTGSNQPQHF

J: TRBJ2-1
V: TRBV29-1
CDR3: CSVWGGTSGSWEQFF

J: TRBJ2-3
V: TRBV2
CDR3: CASSERRTGTQYF

J: TRBJ1-2
V: TRBV7-9
CDR3: CASSSDSRGCGYAF

J: TRBJ2-3
V: TRBV6-2/TRBV6-3
CDR3: CASLYYGSTDTQYF

J: TRBJ2-7
V: TRBV27
CDR3: CASCLKSGSDSYEQYF

J: TRBJ2-7
V: TRBV5-1
CDR3: CASSLGVLPRGQGSYEQYF